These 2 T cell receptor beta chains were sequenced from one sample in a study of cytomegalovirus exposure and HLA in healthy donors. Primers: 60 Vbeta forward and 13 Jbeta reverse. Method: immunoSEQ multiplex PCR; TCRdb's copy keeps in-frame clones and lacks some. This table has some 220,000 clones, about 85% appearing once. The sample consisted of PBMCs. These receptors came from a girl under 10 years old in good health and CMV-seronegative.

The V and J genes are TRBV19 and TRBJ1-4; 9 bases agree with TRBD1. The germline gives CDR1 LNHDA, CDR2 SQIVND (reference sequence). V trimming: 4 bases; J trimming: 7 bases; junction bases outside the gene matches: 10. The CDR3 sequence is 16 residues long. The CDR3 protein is CASSTHTGGRGEKLFF. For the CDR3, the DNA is TGTGCCAGTAGTACTCATACAGGGGGCAGAGGTGAAAAACTGTTTTTT.

CDR3 sequence reads: CASSPRTGNNYGYTF. DNA for the CDR3: TGTGCCAGCTCACCCCGGACGGGGAATAACTATGGCTACACCTTC. The chain couples TRBV18 to TRBJ1-2, with unresolved D. Germline assignment: CDR1 KGHSH and CDR2 LQKENI. The V gene lost 3 bases and the J gene lost 1 base, with 12 bases spanning the gap. The CDR3 totals 15 residues.